This T cell receptor beta chain was identified during a study of blood T cell repertoires in COVID-19. Study details: The United States, Italy and Spain provided the acute and convalescent COVID-19 samples. PBMCs, B-cell-depleted T cells, or T cells were the source of the cDNA or gDNA that made up the material.

With 6 bases clipped from V and 1 base from J, the junction kept 5 bases outside the gene matches. Germline values: CDR1 MDHEN, CDR2 SYDVKM. This CDR3 contains 15 residues. In the source study's methods: The authors estimated nucleated cell counts from reference gene primer amplification. Sequencing was performed with immunoSEQ multiplex PCR; in TCRdb, only in-frame clones are kept and a portion is missing. D and trimming come from the DNA, and the V and J calls and clone size come from that table. The table shows 45,000 to 65,000 clones, with about 77% occurring only once. Specimen: peripheral blood. The chain links TRBV28 to TRBJ2-4, with TRBD2 matching over 8 bases. The clonotype was recovered from a human donor in a cohort sampled during active COVID-19. The CDR3 DNA reads as TGTGCCAGCAGCTACCGACTAGCGGCCAAAAACATTCAGTACTTC. It codes for CASSYRLAAKNIQYF.